Shown below are 32 T cell receptor beta chains from a single sample sequenced in a study of cytomegalovirus exposure and HLA in healthy donors. With 60 Vbeta and 13 Jbeta primers, the PCR was carried out. This table comes from immunoSEQ multiplex PCR, and its TCRdb copy is limited to in-frame clones, with some not included. The table has approximately 60,000 clones, about 80% seen once. The material sequenced was PBMCs. The source of these receptors is a man aged 40-55 years in good health and CMV-seronegative.

The CDR3 DNA reads TGTGCCAGCAGCGGGGGGGCAGTAGGGAACTATGGCTACACCTTC. This sequence encodes CASSGGAVGNYGYTF. This chain links TRBV28 with TRBJ1-2, with D maybe TRBD1 (6 bases). Germline V gene sequence: CDR1 MDHEN, CDR2 SYDVKM. This CDR3 is built from 15 residues. The V gene lost 6 bases and the J gene lost 2 bases, with 16 bases spanning the gap.

The V and J genes are TRBV7-9 and TRBJ2-3; 9 nucleotides agree with TRBD2. V was pared by 0 bases and J by 3 bases, with 7 bases of the junction left unmatched. The CDR3 sequence is 17 residues long. Germline lookup yields CDR1 SEHNR and CDR2 FQNEAQ (reference sequence). The CDR3 loop is CASSLAMLAGMTDTQYF. CDR3 coding DNA: TGTGCCAGCAGCTTAGCGATGCTAGCGGGGATGACAGATACGCAGTATTTT. Based on the CDR3 plus reference TRBV7-9 and TRBJ2-3, the full variable domain is DTGVSQNPRHKITKRGQNVTFRCDPISEHNRLYWYRQTLGQGPEFLTYFQNEAQLEKSRLLSDRFSAERPKGSFSTLEIQRTEQGDSAMYLCASSLAMLAGMTDTQYFGPGTRLTVL.

The rearrangement uses TRBV7-6 and TRBJ2-3, with D maybe TRBD1 (6 bases). CDR1 and CDR2 from the germline V gene are SGHVS and FNYEAQ. This CDR3 spans 15 amino acids. Trimming stripped 1 base from V and 1 base from J, with 9 bases between. CDR3 sequence: CASSLEAGGTDTQYF. The CDR3 DNA sequence: TGTGCCAGCAGCTTAGAGGCAGGGGGCACAGATACGCAGTATTTT.

The chain is built from TRBV2 and TRBJ2-6, with D unclear. Germline V gene data show CDR1 as SNHLY and CDR2 as FYNNEI. This CDR3 has 15 residues. V lost 2 bases, J lost 4 bases, and 9 bases lay in between. CDR3 in DNA: TGTGCCAGCAGTGAATTGCGGTTAGGGGCCAACGTCCTGACTTTC. Its translation: CASSELRLGANVLTF.

This clone was seen a few times. The chain has TRBV4-3 and TRBJ1-1, with 7 bases that match TRBD1. The CDR3 is made up of 15 amino acids. V was clipped by 3 bases and J by 3 bases; unmatched bases: 7. Germline CDR1 reads LGHNA; CDR2 reads YSLEER. In nucleotides, the CDR3 is TGCGCCAGCAGCCAGGAAAATACAGGGGACACTGAAGCTTTCTTT. Protein product: CASSQENTGDTEAFF.

V and J are TRBV5-4 and TRBJ1-2; no reliable D call. The V gene's germline CDR1 is SGHNT and CDR2 YYREEE (reference sequence). This CDR3 comprises 15 residues. Trimming pared 2 bases from V and 3 bases from J, leaving 14 bases between. CDR3 sequence (DNA): TGTGCCAGCAGCTTTGATGGTGTGCGGGACTATGGCTACACCTTC. Translation: CASSFDGVRDYGYTF.

The J gene is TRBJ2-4, the V gene TRBV6-1; D perhaps matches TRBD2 (5 bases). The CDR3 totals 13 residues. V lost 3 bases and J lost 11, with 14 bases in between. Germline V gene lookup returns CDR1 MNHNS and CDR2 SASEGT. CDR3 in amino acids: CASSDGLAGVQYF. The CDR3 bases are TGTGCCAGCAGTGACGGACTGGCCGGGGTTCAGTACTTC.

V and J are TRBV2 and TRBJ1-5; D not resolved. V was shortened by 6 bases and J by 2 bases, with 14 bases between the two germline ends. The CDR3 is 15 residues long. CDR1 and CDR2 (germline): SNHLY, FYNNEI. CDR3 DNA sequence: TGTGCCAGCAGCGCCGAGGGATCTGGCAATCAGCCCCAGCATTTT. It yields the protein CASSAEGSGNQPQHF. The complete variable domain, with remaining parts taken from reference TRBV2 and TRBJ1-5, reads EPEVTQTPSHQVTQMGQEVILRCVPISNHLYFYWYRQILGQKVEFLVSFYNNEISEKSEIFDDQFSVERPDGSNFTLKIRSTKLEDSAMYFCASSAEGSGNQPQHFGDGTRLSIL.

The chain recombines TRBV27 with TRBJ2-5; the match to TRBD1 covers 7 bases. Germline trimming cut 6 bases from V and 2 bases from J; bases unmatched to any gene: 9. The CDR3 runs to 15 residues. Germline V lookup: CDR1 MNHEY, CDR2 SMNVEV (reference sequence). The CDR3 loop reads CASRPRLGQQETQYF. For the CDR3, the DNA is TGTGCCAGCAGGCCACGATTGGGACAGCAAGAGACCCAGTACTTC.

The V call is TRBV19, the J call TRBJ2-5, with TRBD2 as a possible D gene (6 bases). V was pared by 5 bases and J by 5 bases, with 9 bases between. This CDR3 has 12 residues. Germline assignment: CDR1 LNHDA and CDR2 SQIVND (reference sequence). This CDR3 reads CASSSSVETQYF. For the CDR3, the DNA is TGTGCCAGTAGTTCTAGCGTCGAGACCCAGTACTTC.

The genes are TRBV6-5 and TRBJ1-4; no definite D call. Germline V gene sequence: CDR1 MNHEY, CDR2 SVGAGI. The CDR3 runs 15 residues. Trimming cost V 6 bases and J 0 bases, with 11 bases left between them. The CDR3 is CASSRQHATNEKLFF. CDR3 DNA: TGTGCCAGCAGCCGCCAACATGCAACTAATGAAAAACTGTTTTTT.

The chain uses TRBV11-2 and TRBJ2-7; D unresolved. The germline CDR1 and CDR2 sequences are SGHAT and FQNNGV. The CDR3 contains 12 residues. With 5 bases removed from V and 1 base from J, the gap between germline ends came to 6 bases. The CDR3 region is CASSSPSYEQYF. The CDR3 coding sequence is TGTGCCAGCAGCAGCCCGTCCTACGAGCAGTACTTC. The complete variable domain, with remaining parts taken from reference TRBV11-2 and TRBJ2-7, reads EAGVAQSPRYKIIEKRQSVAFWCNPISGHATLYWYQQILGQGPKLLIQFQNNGVVDDSQLPKDRFSAERLKGVDSTLKIQPAKLEDSAVYLCASSSPSYEQYFGPGTRLTVT.

Relative to its sample, this clone is medium-sized. The chain is built from TRBV4-3 and TRBJ2-7; the D gene is possibly TRBD2 (6 bases). Per the germline V gene, CDR1 is LGHNA and CDR2 is YSLEER. With 2 bases removed from V and 3 bases from J, the gap between germline ends came to 23 bases. The CDR3 is made up of 18 amino acids. CDR3 sequence (DNA): TGCGCCAGCAGCCAACTTCGTCCGGGAGACTCTACTGACTACGAGCAGTACGTC. Protein sequence: CASSQLRPGDSTDYEQYV.

This chain joins TRBV5-6 and TRBJ2-7; a weak D match, TRBD2 (6 bases). The germline CDR1 and CDR2 sequences are SGHDT and YYEEEE. The CDR3 is 13 amino acids. Between the trimmed V and J ends, which lost 1 base and 7 bases, there was a span of 12 bases. CDR3 sequence reads: CASSLTQAGEQYV. CDR3 bases: TGTGCCAGCAGCTTGACACAGGCGGGGGAGCAGTACGTC.

The genes are TRBV2 and TRBJ2-7; TRBD1 matches 9 bases. Germline V gives CDR1 SNHLY, CDR2 FYNNEI. V lost 7 bases to trimming and J lost 6 bases; unmatched junction nucleotides: 7. The length of the CDR3 is 13 residues. CDR3 amino acids: CASIWGTGTEQYF. CDR3 in DNA: TGTGCCAGCATTTGGGGGACAGGGACCGAGCAGTACTTC.

V is TRBV10-3 and J is TRBJ1-2; TRBD1 is a possible D gene (5 bases). CDR1 ENHRY and CDR2 SYGVKD come from the germline V gene. Trimming cost V 0 bases and J 4 bases, with 15 bases left between them. The CDR3 covers 16 residues. The CDR3: CAISESRQTSLYGYTF. CDR3 coding DNA: TGTGCCATCAGTGAGTCTCGACAGACAAGCCTCTATGGCTACACCTTC.

The chain uses TRBV4-1 and TRBJ1-5; D is unresolved. Per the germline V gene, CDR1 is MGHRA and CDR2 is YSYEKL. The CDR3 loop spans 14 amino acids. Trimming removed 3 bases at V and 7 bases at J, with 13 bases between. The CDR3 region has the DNA TGCGCCAGCAGCCAGACGACATTGTCACAGCCCCAGCATTTT. Translated: CASSQTTLSQPQHF.

The CDR3 coding sequence is TGTGCCAGCAGTGAAGGGACATACTATGGCTACACCTTC. It is translated as CASSEGTYYGYTF. The chain has TRBV2 and TRBJ1-2, with D possibly TRBD1 on 5 matching bases. Germline-derived CDR1 and CDR2 are SNHLY and FYNNEI. V was cut by 1 base and J by 3 bases, with 6 bases left in between. The CDR3 extends over 13 amino acids.

This clone has only one observation. The chain joins TRBV6-1 to TRBJ2-1, with 8 positions matching TRBD2. This CDR3 has 18 amino acids. Germline-derived CDR1 and CDR2 are MNHNS and SASEGT. Trimming cost V 4 bases and J 3 bases; bases outside gene matches: 14. CDR3 nucleotide sequence: TGTGCCAGCAGTGGGGTCGGGGGGGCGAACACCCGCTACAATGAGCAGTTCTTC. This codes for CASSGVGGANTRYNEQFF.

The chain is built from TRBV19 and TRBJ1-5, with D possibly matching TRBD1 (6 bases). CDR1 is LNHDA and CDR2 is SQIVND in the germline V gene (reference sequence). The CDR3 has 13 residues. Trimming left V 4 bases short and J 7 bases short, with 11 bases between. CDR3 sequence (DNA): TGTGCCAGTAGTACAGGACAGTTGCAGCCCCAGCATTTT. Amino acid sequence: CASSTGQLQPQHF.

About this clone: A junction boundary mismatches the germline segment, possibly from a read error. This chain uses TRBV4-3 with TRBJ2-1, with TRBD2 matching 12 bases. Per germline, CDR1 LGHNA and CDR2 YSLEER. CDR3 length equals 16 residues. The CDR3 coding sequence is TGCGCCAGCAGCCAAGATCCTAGCGGGGGGGGCAATGAGCAGCTCTTC. Translated, it gives CASSQDPSGGGNEQLF.

V usage is TRBV5-1 and J usage is TRBJ2-1; 8 bases are shared with TRBD2. This CDR3 region has 14 residues. Losses at the gene ends were 7 bases for V and 2 bases for J; bases not matched to a gene: 5. Germline assignment: CDR1 SGHRS and CDR2 YFSETQ. CDR3 region: CASEPAGAYNEQFF. Here the CDR3 DNA reads TGCGCCAGCGAGCCAGCGGGGGCCTACAATGAGCAGTTCTTC.

CDR3 coding DNA: TGTGCCAGCAGCGGACAGGGAGAATATGGCTACACCTTC. It is translated as CASSGQGEYGYTF. This chain links TRBV9 with TRBJ1-2; the match to TRBD1 covers 7 bases. V was clipped by 3 bases and J by 5 bases; unmatched bases: 4. The CDR3 length is 13 residues. Germline loops: CDR1 SGDLS, CDR2 YYNGEE.

This rearrangement joins TRBV7-2 to TRBJ1-6; 8 positions match TRBD1. Germline values: CDR1 SGHTA, CDR2 FQGNSA. Trimming cost V 5 bases and J 8 bases; bases outside gene matches: 5. This CDR3 is built from 14 residues. The CDR3 here is CASSPGQGDSPLHF. The CDR3, as DNA: TGTGCCAGCAGCCCCGGACAGGGTGATTCACCCCTCCACTTT.

J is TRBJ2-2 and V is TRBV10-3; D might be TRBD1 (6 bases). CDR1 ENHRY and CDR2 SYGVKD come from the germline V gene. The V end was cut by 5 bases, the J end by 4 bases, with 8 bases between. The CDR3 has 13 residues. CDR3 in DNA: TGTGCCATCAGTCTGGACAGCACCGGGGAGCTGTTTTTT. It specifies CAISLDSTGELFF.

V is TRBV27 and J is TRBJ2-7; D possibly corresponds to TRBD1 (7 bases). V dropped 5 bases and J dropped 4 bases, with 15 bases sitting between them. From germline, CDR1 is MNHEY and CDR2 SMNVEV (reference sequence). CDR3 size: 14 residues. CDR3 sequence (DNA): TGTGCCAGCAGTCCCGGAGGGGGCCTGTACGAGCAGTACGTC. Translating it yields CASSPGGGLYEQYV.

A note on this clone: Other nucleotide sequences in the sample specify the same CDR3. The rearrangement uses TRBV25-1 and TRBJ1-1; D not resolved. Trimming left V 9 bases short and J 8 bases short, with 19 bases between. CDR3 length: 13 amino acids. CDR1 and CDR2 from the germline V gene are MGHDK and SYGVNS. CDR3 sequence (DNA): TGTGCCAGTTCCGCCGGGGTTGGCCGAGAAGCTTTCTTT. Translated, it gives CASSAGVGREAFF.

The chain links TRBV4-1 to TRBJ1-1; TRBD1 is a possible D gene (5 bases). Germline V CDR1 and CDR2: MGHRA, YSYEKL. This CDR3 is built from 15 residues. The ends were cut back, 3 bases at V and 0 bases at J, with 11 bases in the middle. CDR3: CASSQRQTVNTEAFF. CDR3 DNA sequence: TGCGCCAGCAGCCAGCGACAGACCGTGAACACTGAAGCTTTCTTT.

The chain is built from TRBV25-1 and TRBJ1-4; unclear D gene. From germline, CDR1 is MGHDK and CDR2 SYGVNS. The length of the CDR3 is 14 residues. Deletions cut 6 bases from V and 8 bases from J, with 16 bases between. The CDR3 is CASRMSGEREKLFF. The CDR3 DNA follows: TGTGCCAGCAGAATGAGTGGTGAACGAGAAAAACTGTTTTTT.

The chain is built from TRBV30 and TRBJ1-1, with a possible D match to TRBD1 (6 bases). Germline V gives CDR1 GTSNPN, CDR2 SVGIG (reference sequence). V was cut by 4 bases and J by 0 bases, with 21 bases left in between. This CDR3 has 17 residues. The CDR3 sequence: CAWIRGRTGGLNTEAFF. The CDR3 DNA reads TGTGCCTGGATCAGGGGACGGACTGGCGGTTTGAACACTGAAGCTTTCTTT. Full variable domain (remainder filled in from reference TRBV30 and TRBJ1-1): SQTIHQWPATLVQPVGSPLSLECTVEGTSNPNLYWYRQAAGRGLQLLFYSVGIGQISSEVPQNLSASRPQDRQFILSSKKLLLSDSGFYLCAWIRGRTGGLNTEAFFGQGTRLTVV.

The rearrangement uses TRBV19 and TRBJ2-7; D call uncertain. Germline-derived CDR1 and CDR2 are LNHDA and SQIVND (reference sequence). The CDR3 has 14 residues. V was trimmed by 3 bases and J by 5 bases, leaving 14 bases between them. CDR3 coding DNA: TGTGCCAGTAGTATCCGTAAGATAACGGACGAGCAGTACTTC. Its translation: CASSIRKITDEQYF.

The rearrangement links TRBV5-4 to TRBJ2-1; 10 bases agree with TRBD1. After removal of 4 bases from V and 7 bases from J, the junction contained 8 bases not matched to a gene. Looked up from germline, CDR1 is SGHNT and CDR2 is YYREEE (reference sequence). The CDR3 contains 15 residues. In DNA form, the CDR3 reads TGTGCCAGCAGCACCGACAGGGGGCGCATAAATGAGCAGTTCTTC. It codes for CASSTDRGRINEQFF.